The 2 T cell receptor beta chains below were found in one sample sequenced in a study of Tregs in tolerant kidney transplant recipients. The nonmyeloablative bone marrow transplants came from related graft donors, with transient mixed chimerism. Profiling relied on immunoSEQ multiplex PCR, and the TCRdb table lists in-frame clones only, not all of them. The sample contains roughly 64,000 clones, about 90% of which appear only once. Sequences were derived from CD4+ T cells from blood (PBMCs), sampled 6 months after the transplant. The receptors here all came from a human patient who received a combined kidney and bone marrow transplant. Certain T cells may be donor cells from the graft.

The chain uses TRBV7-8 and TRBJ2-7; D gene uncertain. Per germline, CDR1 SGHVS and CDR2 FQNEAQ. The CDR3 runs to 15 residues. The ends were cut back, 4 bases at V and 2 bases at J, with 15 bases in the middle. CDR3 coding DNA: TGTGCCAGCAGCTCCTCCCTCCTAGGTACCTACGAGCAGTACTTC. Translated: CASSSSLLGTYEQYF.

CDR3 nucleotides: TGTGCCAGCAGAGCAACCCGGGACAGGGTTAGGGGACTGACCTACGAGCAGTACTTC. Its translation is CASRATRDRVRGLTYEQYF. The V and J genes are TRBV7-8 and TRBJ2-7; 9 positions match TRBD1. V dropped 6 bases and J dropped 2; count of bases not matched to a gene: 20. The CDR3 totals 19 residues. CDR1 is SGHVS and CDR2 is FQNEAQ in the germline V gene. Full variable domain (remainder filled in from reference TRBV7-8 and TRBJ2-7): GAGVSQSPRYKVAKRGQDVALRCDPISGHVSLFWYQQALGQGPEFLTYFQNEAQLDKSGLPSDRFFAERPEGSVSTLKIQRTQQEDSAVYLCASRATRDRVRGLTYEQYFGPGTRLTVT.